Listed here are 2 T cell receptor beta chains from one sample, sequenced in a study of T cell responses to AZD1222 COVID-19 vaccine. TCRdb's copy holds only in-frame clones and misses some; the assay was immunoSEQ multiplex PCR. The sample shows 150,000 to 200,000 clones, 85% to 95% of them seen only once. Sequences were derived from peripheral blood, sampled 28 days after the second AZD1222 dose. The receptors shown here come from an adult who received the AZD1222 COVID-19 vaccine.

V usage is TRBV4-3 and J usage is TRBJ2-2, with 7 bases lining up with TRBD2. Germline assignment: CDR1 LGHNA and CDR2 YSLEER. Trimming took 4 bases from V and 6 from J; bases not matched to a gene: 11. The CDR3 loop spans 16 amino acids. CDR3 DNA: TGCGCCAGCAGCCTCCTAGCGGCCCCGGGGGCCGGGGAGCTGTTTTTT. Its protein product is CASSLLAAPGAGELFF.

The rearrangement uses TRBV6-5 and TRBJ1-5, with D possibly matching TRBD1 (5 bases). This CDR3 contains 14 residues. CDR1 is MNHEY and CDR2 is SVGAGI in the germline V gene. Trimming removed 5 bases at V and 2 bases at J, with 10 bases between. The CDR3 region has the DNA TGTGCCAGCAGTCTTCAGGGCGGCAATCAGCCCCAGCATTTT. It codes for CASSLQGGNQPQHF.